A single sample gave rise to the 22 T cell receptor beta chains below, sequenced in a study of blood T cell repertoires in COVID-19. TCRdb's table, derived via immunoSEQ multiplex PCR, lists solely in-frame clones and lacks some. The table has about 230,000 clones, roughly 84% seen once. Material for sequencing was peripheral blood. These receptor sequences come from a man aged 35-49 years with acute or convalescent COVID-19.

This sequence joins TRBV5-1 and TRBJ1-2; the match to TRBD1 covers 11 bases. Germline V gene data show CDR1 as SGHRS and CDR2 as YFSETQ. J lost 8 bases, V lost 3 bases, and 9 bases had no gene match. The CDR3 has 15 amino acids. The CDR3 DNA is TGCGCCAGCAGCTCAGGGACAGGGGGTTTGTTAGGCTACACCTTC. Residues: CASSSGTGGLLGYTF.

This chain connects TRBV29-1 to TRBJ2-1, with D perhaps TRBD2 (7 bases). V shed 6 bases and J shed 2 bases, with 17 bases lying between them. The CDR3 spans 15 residues. The germline V gene has CDR1 SQVTM and CDR2 ANQGSEA. CDR3 nucleotide sequence: TGCAGCGTCCTCAAGACCGGGGGGCCCTACAATGAGCAGTTCTTC. As protein: CSVLKTGGPYNEQFF.

The rearrangement links TRBV7-8 to TRBJ2-7; possibly TRBD2 for D (6 bases). V was clipped by 5 bases and J by 0 bases, with 14 bases between them. Germline-derived CDR1 and CDR2 are SGHVS and FQNEAQ. The CDR3 length is 15 residues. This chain's CDR3 is CASSPQASVSYEQYF. The CDR3 DNA reads TGTGCCAGCAGCCCTCAGGCTAGCGTCTCCTACGAGCAGTACTTC.

V usage is TRBV19 and J usage is TRBJ1-2; 8 bases are shared with TRBD1. This CDR3 has 13 residues. Per germline, CDR1 LNHDA and CDR2 SQIVND (reference sequence). Trimming took 7 bases from V and 6 from J; bases not matched to a gene: 7. CDR3 nucleotides: TGTGCCAGTACCGCCCAGGGGGCGAATGGCTACACCTTC. Translated: CASTAQGANGYTF. Filled out from reference TRBV19 and TRBJ1-2, the complete variable domain reads DGGITQSPKYLFRKEGQNVTLSCEQNLNHDAMYWYRQDPGQGLRLIYYSQIVNDFQKGDIAEGYSVSREKKESFPLTVTSAQKNPTAFYLCASTAQGANGYTFGSGTRLTVV.

This clone was detected a few times. This rearrangement joins TRBV7-9 to TRBJ2-1; 10 bases match TRBD2. CDR1 is SEHNR, CDR2 FQNEAQ, per germline (reference sequence). The CDR3 is 15 amino acids. V dropped 8 bases and J dropped 4; count of bases not matched to a gene: 8. CDR3 DNA: TGTGCCAGCGGCCTCAGCGGGGGGGTTTACAATGAGCAGTTCTTC. This translates into CASGLSGGVYNEQFF.

V and J are TRBV24-1 and TRBJ1-4; TRBD1 matches 8 bases. The CDR3 extends over 15 amino acids. Germline V gene lookup returns CDR1 KGHDR and CDR2 SFDVKD. The J segment lost 8 bases and the V segment lost 3 bases, leaving 7 bases of the junction unmatched. The CDR3 reads CATSDATGAEEKLFF. Here the CDR3 DNA reads TGTGCCACCAGTGATGCGACAGGGGCGGAAGAAAAACTGTTTTTT.

The gene calls are TRBV7-2 and TRBJ2-6, with 8 nucleotides matching TRBD1. V trimming: 5 bases; J trimming: 2 bases; junction bases outside the gene matches: 2. Germline V gene sequence: CDR1 SGHTA, CDR2 FQGNSA. This CDR3 is 15 amino acids long. The CDR3 loop reads CASSQDRAGANVLTF. Written as DNA, the CDR3 is TGTGCCAGCAGCCAGGACAGGGCTGGGGCCAACGTCCTGACTTTC.

Concerning this clone itself: Other DNA sequences in the same sample also yield this CDR3. The CDR3 coding sequence is TGTGCCAGCAGTGGCCGGGGAGAGACCCAGTACTTC. Translating gives CASSGRGETQYF. The chain couples TRBV2 to TRBJ2-5; tentatively, D is TRBD2 (5 bases). The CDR3 extends over 12 amino acids. Looked up from germline, CDR1 is SNHLY and CDR2 is FYNNEI. Trimming pared 4 bases from V and 4 bases from J, leaving 7 bases between.

The chain joins TRBV25-1 to TRBJ2-1; D gene unclear. The CDR3 runs 13 residues. The ends were cut back, 2 bases at V and 8 bases at J, with 10 bases in the middle. Germline V gene lookup returns CDR1 MGHDK and CDR2 SYGVNS. Here the CDR3 reads CASSEPSTDEQFF. CDR3 nucleotides: TGTGCCAGCAGTGAACCCTCTACGGATGAGCAGTTCTTC. The variable domain in full, completed from reference TRBV25-1 and TRBJ2-1, reads EADIYQTPRYLVIGTGKKITLECSQTMGHDKMYWYQQDPGMELHLIHYSYGVNSTEKGDLSSESTVSRIRTEHFPLTLESARPSHTSQYLCASSEPSTDEQFFGPGTRLTVL.

This clone occurred once. The gene calls are TRBV6-5 and TRBJ1-1; possible D gene TRBD1, 5 bases. Germline assignment: CDR1 MNHEY and CDR2 SVGAGI. The CDR3 sequence is 14 residues long. Trimming removed 2 bases from V and 1 base from J, with 8 bases in between. CDR3 loop: CASSYTQGNTEAFF. The CDR3 DNA reads TGTGCCAGCAGTTACACCCAGGGGAACACTGAAGCTTTCTTT.

This clone showed up just a few times. This chain links TRBV19 with TRBJ2-2; the D gene is possibly TRBD2 (5 bases). The CDR3 covers 18 residues. The germline V gene has CDR1 LNHDA and CDR2 SQIVND (reference sequence). Trimming left V 6 bases short and J 0 bases short, with 20 bases between. CDR3 nucleotides: TGTGCCAGTAGAATTAGTACGGGGTTCGGGTCGAACACCGGGGAGCTGTTTTTT. Protein: CASRISTGFGSNTGELFF.

V gene TRBV27 combines with J gene TRBJ1-2; 9 bases are shared with TRBD1. The length of the CDR3 is 16 residues. V lost 7 bases, J lost 5 bases, and 14 bases stayed unmatched. Germline values: CDR1 MNHEY, CDR2 SMNVEV (reference sequence). The CDR3 is CASMGQGDAFGYGYTF. As DNA, the CDR3 is TGTGCCAGCATGGGACAGGGAGATGCGTTCGGATATGGCTACACCTTC.

V is TRBV4-1 and J is TRBJ2-6; D ambiguous. CDR1 is MGHRA and CDR2 is YSYEKL in the germline V gene. Deletions cut 0 bases from V and 1 base from J, with 7 bases between. This CDR3 is 16 amino acids long. CDR3 DNA sequence: TGCGCCAGCAGCCAAGATATGGCATCTGGGGCCAACGTCCTGACTTTC. This codes for CASSQDMASGANVLTF.

The chain couples TRBV7-9 to TRBJ1-4; 8 nucleotides match TRBD1. The germline V gene encodes CDR1 SEHNR and CDR2 FQNEAQ (reference sequence). The V and J ends lost 3 bases and 1 base, in that order; junction bases with no gene match: 4. The CDR3 contains 16 residues. The CDR3 reads CASSFGQGGTNEKLFF. The CDR3 DNA reads as TGTGCCAGCAGCTTCGGACAGGGAGGAACTAATGAAAAACTGTTTTTT.

The chain combines TRBV11-3 with TRBJ2-7; maybe TRBD2 (5 bases). The CDR3 is 12 amino acids. Trimming took 6 bases from V and 7 from J, leaving 13 bases between them. In germline, CDR1 is SGHNT, CDR2 YENEEA. CDR3 DNA: TGTGCCAGCAGACTCGGGATGTTGGAGCAGTACTTC. Translated, it gives CASRLGMLEQYF.

The chain combines TRBV5-4 with TRBJ1-4; D remains ambiguous. In germline, CDR1 is SGHNT, CDR2 YYREEE (reference sequence). This CDR3 is built from 14 residues. V gave up 4 bases and J gave up 7 bases, with 14 bases separating them. The CDR3 loop reads CASSPGDRAEKLFF. For the CDR3, the DNA is TGTGCCAGCAGCCCCGGGGATCGCGCTGAAAAACTGTTTTTT.

This chain uses TRBV6-5 with TRBJ1-3; D gene uncertain. Germline V gene data show CDR1 as MNHEY and CDR2 as SVGAGI. The V and J ends lost 4 bases and 4 bases respectively, with 11 bases between them. The CDR3 length is 14 residues. As DNA, the CDR3 is TGTGCCAGCAGTTCGTTCCTAAAGGGAAACACCATATATTTT. Translating it yields CASSSFLKGNTIYF.

V gene TRBV11-2 combines with J gene TRBJ2-3; tentative D call: TRBD2 (5 bases). Germline CDR1 and CDR2: SGHAT and FQNNGV. The CDR3 is 16 amino acids. V dropped 1 base and J dropped 0 bases, with 11 bases sitting between them. The CDR3 loop is CASSLGGRLSTDTQYF. In nucleotides, the CDR3 is TGTGCCAGCAGCTTAGGAGGGCGGCTAAGCACAGATACGCAGTATTTT.

This chain joins TRBV28 and TRBJ2-3; a possible D gene is TRBD2 (5 bases). This CDR3 contains 11 residues. Germline loops: CDR1 MDHEN, CDR2 SYDVKM. CDR3 loop: CVPEGSDTQYF. Written as DNA, the CDR3 is TGTGTCCCCGAGGGTTCTGATACGCAGTATTTT.

This clone was seen a single time. The genes are TRBV25-1 and TRBJ1-6; the match to TRBD1 covers 10 bases. J was trimmed by 14 bases and V by 3 bases; bases with no gene match: 13. Germline V CDR1 and CDR2: MGHDK, SYGVNS. The CDR3 runs 16 residues. CDR3 sequence: CASSDPGQGFALSLHF. In nucleotides, the CDR3 is TGTGCCAGCAGTGATCCGGGACAGGGGTTTGCGTTGTCCCTCCACTTT.

The chain uses TRBV5-1 and TRBJ1-2; no definite D call. The CDR3 is made up of 17 amino acids. Germline V CDR1 and CDR2: SGHRS, YFSETQ. Between the trimmed V and J ends, which lost 1 base and 2 bases, there was a span of 18 bases. The CDR3 DNA follows: TGCGCCAGCAGCTTGTATGGCGGGCAGAACTTAAACTATGGCTACACCTTC. It yields the protein CASSLYGGQNLNYGYTF.

The V and J genes are TRBV7-3 and TRBJ1-1; D is unresolved. Trimming left V 5 bases short and J 2 bases short, with 9 bases between. The CDR3 length is 13 residues. The germline V gene encodes CDR1 SGHTA and CDR2 FQGTGA. The CDR3 region is CASSLTPNTEAFF. CDR3 in DNA: TGTGCCAGCAGCCTGACACCAAACACTGAAGCTTTCTTT.